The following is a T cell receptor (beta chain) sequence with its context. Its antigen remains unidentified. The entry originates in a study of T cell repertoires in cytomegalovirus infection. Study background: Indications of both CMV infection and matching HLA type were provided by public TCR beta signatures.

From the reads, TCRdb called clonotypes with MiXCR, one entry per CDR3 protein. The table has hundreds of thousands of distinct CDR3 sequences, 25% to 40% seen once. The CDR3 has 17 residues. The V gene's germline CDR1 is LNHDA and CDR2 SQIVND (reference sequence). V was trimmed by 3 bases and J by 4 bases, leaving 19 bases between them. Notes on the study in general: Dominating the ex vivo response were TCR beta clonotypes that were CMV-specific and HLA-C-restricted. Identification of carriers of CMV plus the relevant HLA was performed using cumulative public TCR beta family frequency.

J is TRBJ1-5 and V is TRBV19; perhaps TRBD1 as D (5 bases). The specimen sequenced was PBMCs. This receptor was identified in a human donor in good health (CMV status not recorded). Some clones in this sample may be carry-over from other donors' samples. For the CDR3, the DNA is TGTGCCAGTAGTATCATCGGGGGGTGGGGGGAAAATCAGCCCCAGCATTTT. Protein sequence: CASSIIGGWGENQPQHF.